The clone carrying this T cell receptor beta chain has just one count. Its antigen is not known. The data originate from a study of cytomegalovirus exposure and HLA in healthy donors. Study-wide points: A cluster of highly shared sequence variants was likely a sequencing artifact. Researchers counted 150 to 200 TCR beta chains as cytomegalovirus-associated. TCR beta chain V- and J-gene trimming was linked, in a later analysis, to a missense variant in DCLRE1C. Apart from CMV serostatus, no immune exposure information was available.

The PCR ran on 60 Vbeta and 13 Jbeta primers. The method was immunoSEQ multiplex PCR; TCRdb's version includes in-frame clones alone and lacks a portion of them. The profile shows over 120,000 clones, approximately 80% of them singletons. Germline CDR1 is SGHRS and CDR2 is YFSETQ. The CDR3 length is 15 residues. The V end was cut by 4 bases, the J end by 3 bases, with 16 bases between. The V and J genes are TRBV5-1 and TRBJ1-2; a possible D gene is TRBD1 (5 bases). The source material was PBMCs. The source of this sequence is a woman between 18 and 29 years old in good health and CMV-seropositive. The CDR3 DNA reads TGCGCCAGCAGCCCCGGAGGGGAACCACACTATGGCTACACCTTC. Translation: CASSPGGEPHYGYTF.